This T cell receptor (beta chain) was obtained from a study of control samples from healthy donors and cancer patients. Generated by immunoSEQ multiplex PCR, the TCRdb table keeps only in-frame clones and is missing some. The repertoire holds tens of thousands of clones, with 91% as singletons. Deletions cut 5 bases from V and 0 bases from J, with 13 bases between. CDR3 size: 15 residues. Germline CDR1 LNHDA, CDR2 SQIVND (reference sequence). The TCR originated in a man in his forties or fifties with lung cancer. Sequences were obtained from PBMCs. This rearrangement joins TRBV19 to TRBJ1-1; TRBD1 might be the D (6 bases). CDR3 nucleotides: TGTGCCAGTAGTGGATCGGACAGCTTGAACACTGAAGCTTTCTTT. Amino acid sequence: CASSGSDSLNTEAFF. Combining the CDR3 with reference TRBV19 and TRBJ1-1 gives the whole variable domain DGGITQSPKYLFRKEGQNVTLSCEQNLNHDAMYWYRQDPGQGLRLIYYSQIVNDFQKGDIAEGYSVSREKKESFPLTVTSAQKNPTAFYLCASSGSDSLNTEAFFGQGTRLTVV.